Listed below are T cell receptor beta chains from one sample, sequenced in a study of beta chain features in type 1 diabetes. Sequenced by immunoSEQ multiplex PCR; TCRdb stores in-frame clones only, minus some. Of about 700,000 clones listed, 13% are singletons. The sequenced sample was naive CD4+ T cells from blood. These receptors were obtained from a man between 18 and 35 years old with type 1 diabetes. The CDR3 runs from the conserved cysteine through the conserved F or W.

V,CDR3
TRBV18,CASSTGTSDEQYF
TRBV10-3,CAISEVSSSANYGYTF
TRBV7-9,CASSSGRILYGYTF
TRBV7-8,CASSLEAMYNEQFF
TRBV2,CASRYTEAFF
TRBV2,CATQVGGGETQYF
TRBV28,CASSLAGQTTDTQYF
TRBV30,CAWNPTGGTTDTQYF
TRBV30,CASEGTSYGYTF
TRBV19,CASSMSQGGEQFF
TRBV7-8,CASKRTENTGELFF
TRBV7-8,CAAGQGFYEQYF
TRBV5-1,CASSWGSTTYSGNTIYF
TRBV10-3,CAIQEGTQPSYEQYF
TRBV7-2,CASSLVPDGGSYNEQFF
TRBV15,CATSRDRQAGNTIYF
TRBV30,CAWTGPAKNIQYF
TRBV13,CASSPHRVAYNEQFF
TRBV14,CASSQVQGAAYNEQFF
TRBV5-6,CASAMYNEQFF
TRBV6-1,CASSEWDGQPQHF
TRBV2,CASSEGAVIGNTIYF
TRBV6-5,CASSSQYF
TRBV5-1,CASSLALTGNYGYTF
TRBV27,CASSSTGFGTRNQPQHF